This TCR beta chain was retrieved from a study of blood T cell repertoires in COVID-19. In the study overall: The United States, Italy and Spain provided the acute and convalescent COVID-19 samples. The cDNA or gDNA used as material had been derived from T cells, B-cell-depleted T cells, or PBMCs.

V lost 5 bases, J lost 9 bases, and 17 bases stayed unmatched. The CDR3 extends over 18 amino acids. CDR1 and CDR2 from the germline V gene are SEHNR and FQNEAQ (reference sequence). Authors' analysis steps: Amplifying reference gene primers gave estimates of nucleated cell counts. TCRdb keeps only in-frame clones here, not all; method: immunoSEQ multiplex PCR. The V and J calls and clone size were taken over from that table, and D and trimming were inferred from the DNA. Of about 230,000 clones in the sample, around 78% are singletons; the top ten hold around 2.5%. This receptor was taken from a woman in her 70s with active or convalescent COVID-19. Sequenced: peripheral blood. The chain recombines TRBV7-9 with TRBJ2-1; TRBD2 aligns across 12 bases. The CDR3 DNA reads TGTGCCAGCAGCCCCCGGGGCGCGACTAGCGGGAGTGGCGTTGAGCAGTTCTTC. It encodes CASSPRGATSGSGVEQFF.